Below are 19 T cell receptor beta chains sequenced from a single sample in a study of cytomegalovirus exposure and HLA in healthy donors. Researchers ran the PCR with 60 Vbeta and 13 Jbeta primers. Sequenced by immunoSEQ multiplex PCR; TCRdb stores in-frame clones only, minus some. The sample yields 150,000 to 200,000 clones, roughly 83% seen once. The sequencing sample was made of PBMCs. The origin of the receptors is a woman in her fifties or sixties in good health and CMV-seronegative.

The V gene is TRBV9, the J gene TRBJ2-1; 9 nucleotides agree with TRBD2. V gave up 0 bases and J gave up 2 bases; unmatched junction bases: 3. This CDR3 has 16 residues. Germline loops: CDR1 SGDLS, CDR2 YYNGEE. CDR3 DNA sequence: TGTGCCAGCAGCGTAGCGCTAGCGGGGACCTACAATGAGCAGTTCTTC. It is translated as CASSVALAGTYNEQFF.

The CDR3 loop is CAIRVDPRGNEQFF. The CDR3 bases are TGTGCCATCAGGGTAGACCCCCGGGGCAATGAGCAGTTCTTC. The chain uses TRBV10-3 and TRBJ2-1; D might be TRBD2 (5 bases). The CDR3 runs 14 residues. Germline values: CDR1 ENHRY, CDR2 SYGVKD. V gave up 6 bases and J gave up 6 bases, with 15 bases separating them.

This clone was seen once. DNA for the CDR3: TGTGCCACCAGTAGTAGACTGGTAGACGATACGCAGTATTTT. Protein sequence: CATSSRLVDDTQYF. The gene calls are TRBV11-1 and TRBJ2-3; D ambiguous. The germline V gene has CDR1 SGHAT and CDR2 FQDESV (reference sequence). Trimming removed 10 bases from V and 6 bases from J, with 20 bases in between. This CDR3 has 14 amino acids.

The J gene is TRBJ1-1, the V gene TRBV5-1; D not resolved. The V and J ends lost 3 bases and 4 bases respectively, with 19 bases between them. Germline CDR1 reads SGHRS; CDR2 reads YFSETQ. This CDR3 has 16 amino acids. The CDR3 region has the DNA TGCGCCAGCAGCTCTTTGGGAGCAGGAGTAATCACTGAAGCTTTCTTT. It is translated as CASSSLGAGVITEAFF.

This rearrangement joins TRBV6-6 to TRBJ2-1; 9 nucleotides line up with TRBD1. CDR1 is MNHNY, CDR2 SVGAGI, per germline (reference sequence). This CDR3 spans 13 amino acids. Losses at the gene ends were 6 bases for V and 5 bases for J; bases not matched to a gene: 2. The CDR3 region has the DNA TGTGCCAGCAGGAGGACAGGGGACAATGAGCAGTTCTTC. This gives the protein CASRRTGDNEQFF.

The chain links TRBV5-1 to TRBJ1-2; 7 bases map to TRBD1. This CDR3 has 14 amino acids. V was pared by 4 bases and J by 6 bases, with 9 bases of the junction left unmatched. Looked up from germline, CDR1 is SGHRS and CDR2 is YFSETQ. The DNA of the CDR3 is TGCGCCAGCAGCGCGGGACAGAATTCTAATGGCTACACCTTC. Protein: CASSAGQNSNGYTF.

The CDR3 here is CASSLANSNTGELFF. The CDR3 DNA follows: TGTGCCAGCAGCTTAGCTAATTCGAACACCGGGGAGCTGTTTTTT. The gene calls are TRBV11-3 and TRBJ2-2; D remains ambiguous. Germline V gives CDR1 SGHNT, CDR2 YENEEA. The CDR3 has 15 amino acids. V lost 1 base and J lost 0, with 6 bases in between. Supplemented by reference TRBV11-3 and TRBJ2-2, the full variable domain reads EAGVVQSPRYKIIEKKQPVAFWCNPISGHNTLYWYLQNLGQGPELLIRYENEEAVDDSQLPKDRFSAERLKGVDSTLKIQPAELGDSAVYLCASSLANSNTGELFFGEGSRLTVL.

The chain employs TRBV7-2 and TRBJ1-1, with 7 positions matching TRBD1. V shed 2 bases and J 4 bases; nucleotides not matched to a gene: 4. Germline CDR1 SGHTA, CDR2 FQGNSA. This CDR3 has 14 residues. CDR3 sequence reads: CASSLFPGGTEAFF. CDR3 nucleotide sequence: TGTGCCAGCAGCTTATTTCCAGGGGGCACTGAAGCTTTCTTT. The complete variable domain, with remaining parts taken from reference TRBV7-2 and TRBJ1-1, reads GAGVSQSPSNKVTEKGKDVELRCDPISGHTALYWYRQSLGQGLEFLIYFQGNSAPDKSGLPSDRFSAERTGGSVSTLTIQRTQQEDSAVYLCASSLFPGGTEAFFGQGTRLTVV.

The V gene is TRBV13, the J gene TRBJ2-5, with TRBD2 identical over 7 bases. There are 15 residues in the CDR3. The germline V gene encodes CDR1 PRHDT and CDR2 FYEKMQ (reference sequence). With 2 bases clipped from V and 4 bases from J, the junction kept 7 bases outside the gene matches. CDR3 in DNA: TGTGCCAGCAGCTTACAAGGGAGGGGTCGAGAGACCCAGTACTTC. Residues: CASSLQGRGRETQYF. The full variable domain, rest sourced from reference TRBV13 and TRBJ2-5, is AAGVIQSPRHLIKEKRETATLKCYPIPRHDTVYWYQQGPGQDPQFLISFYEKMQSDKGSIPDRFSAQQFSDYHSELNMSSLELGDSALYFCASSLQGRGRETQYFGPGTRLLVL.

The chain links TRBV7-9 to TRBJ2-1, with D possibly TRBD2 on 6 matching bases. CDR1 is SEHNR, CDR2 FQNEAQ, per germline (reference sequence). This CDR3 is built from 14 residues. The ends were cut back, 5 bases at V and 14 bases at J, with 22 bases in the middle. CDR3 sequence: CASSVRTQGRREFF. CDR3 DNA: TGTGCCAGCAGCGTAAGAACGCAAGGGAGGCGTGAGTTCTTC.

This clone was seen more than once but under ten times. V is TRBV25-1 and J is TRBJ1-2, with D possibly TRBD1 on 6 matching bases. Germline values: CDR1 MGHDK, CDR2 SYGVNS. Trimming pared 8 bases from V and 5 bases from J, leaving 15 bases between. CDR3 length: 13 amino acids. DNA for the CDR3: TGTGCCAGCGGGAAGGGACACGGGTATGGCTACACCTTC. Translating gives CASGKGHGYGYTF.

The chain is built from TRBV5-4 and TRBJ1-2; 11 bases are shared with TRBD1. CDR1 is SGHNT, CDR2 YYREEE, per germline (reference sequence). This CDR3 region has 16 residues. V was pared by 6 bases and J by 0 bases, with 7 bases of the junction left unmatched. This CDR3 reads CASTGTGGLANYGYTF. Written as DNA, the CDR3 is TGTGCCAGCACCGGGACAGGGGGTTTAGCTAACTATGGCTACACCTTC.

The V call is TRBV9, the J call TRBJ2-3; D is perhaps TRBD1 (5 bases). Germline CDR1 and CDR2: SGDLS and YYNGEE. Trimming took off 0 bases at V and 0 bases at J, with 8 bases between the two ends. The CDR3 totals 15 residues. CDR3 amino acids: CASSVVGQSTDTQYF. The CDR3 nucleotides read TGTGCCAGCAGCGTAGTAGGACAAAGCACAGATACGCAGTATTTT.

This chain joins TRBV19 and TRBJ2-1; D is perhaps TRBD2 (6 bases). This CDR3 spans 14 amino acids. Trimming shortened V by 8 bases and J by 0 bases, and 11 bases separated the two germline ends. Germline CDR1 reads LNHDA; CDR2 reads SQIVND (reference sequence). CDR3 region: CASGAGSSYNEQFF. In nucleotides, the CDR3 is TGTGCCAGTGGGGCGGGGAGCTCCTACAATGAGCAGTTCTTC.

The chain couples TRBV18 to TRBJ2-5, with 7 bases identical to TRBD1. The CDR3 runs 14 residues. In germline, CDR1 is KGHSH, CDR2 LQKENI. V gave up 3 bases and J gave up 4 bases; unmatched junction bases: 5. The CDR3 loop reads CASSPGQVGETQYF. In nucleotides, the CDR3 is TGTGCCAGCTCACCTGGACAGGTAGGAGAGACCCAGTACTTC.

The DNA of the CDR3 is TGTGCCAGCTCCATAGCGGGATACGGCTCCTACGAGCAGTACTTC. As protein: CASSIAGYGSYEQYF. This sequence joins TRBV18 and TRBJ2-7, with TRBD2 identical over 8 bases. The germline gives CDR1 KGHSH, CDR2 LQKENI. The V segment lost 6 bases and the J segment 0 bases; nucleotides outside the gene matches: 7. CDR3 length equals 15 residues.

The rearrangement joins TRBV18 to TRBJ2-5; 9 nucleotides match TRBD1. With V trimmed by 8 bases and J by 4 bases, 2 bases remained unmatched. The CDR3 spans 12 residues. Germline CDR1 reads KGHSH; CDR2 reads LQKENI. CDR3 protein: CASGTGIETQYF. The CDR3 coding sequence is TGTGCCAGCGGGACAGGGATAGAGACCCAGTACTTC.

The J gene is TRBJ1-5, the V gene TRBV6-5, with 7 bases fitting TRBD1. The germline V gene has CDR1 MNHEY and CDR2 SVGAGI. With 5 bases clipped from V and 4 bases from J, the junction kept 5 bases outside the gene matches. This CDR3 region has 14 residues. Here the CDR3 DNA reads TGTGCCAGCAGTGGGGGACAGACAAATCAGCCCCAGCATTTT. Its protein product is CASSGGQTNQPQHF.

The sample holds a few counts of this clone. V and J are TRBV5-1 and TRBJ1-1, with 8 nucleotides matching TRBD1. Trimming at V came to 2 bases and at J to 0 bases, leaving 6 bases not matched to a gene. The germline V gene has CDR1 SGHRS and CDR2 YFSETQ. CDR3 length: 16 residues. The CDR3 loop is CASSFGQGFMNTEAFF. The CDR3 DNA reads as TGCGCCAGCAGCTTCGGACAGGGCTTCATGAACACTGAAGCTTTCTTT.